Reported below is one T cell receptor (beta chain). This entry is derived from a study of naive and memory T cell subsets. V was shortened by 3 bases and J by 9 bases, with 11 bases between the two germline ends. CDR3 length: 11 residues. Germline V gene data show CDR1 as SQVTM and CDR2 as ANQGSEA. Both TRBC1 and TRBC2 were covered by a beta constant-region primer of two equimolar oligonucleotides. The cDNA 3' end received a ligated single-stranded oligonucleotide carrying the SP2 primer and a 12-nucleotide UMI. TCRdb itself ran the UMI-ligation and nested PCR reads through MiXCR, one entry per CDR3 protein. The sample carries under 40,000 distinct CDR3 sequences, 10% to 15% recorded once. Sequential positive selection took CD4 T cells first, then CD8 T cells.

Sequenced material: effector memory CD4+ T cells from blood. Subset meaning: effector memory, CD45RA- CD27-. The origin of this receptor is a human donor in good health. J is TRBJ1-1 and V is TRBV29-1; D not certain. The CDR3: CSVDGSGQAFF. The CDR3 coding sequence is TGCAGCGTTGATGGTTCGGGCCAAGCTTTCTTT.